Listed below are T cell receptor beta chains from one sample, sequenced in a study of T cell changes during pregnancy in multiple sclerosis. The protocol was immunoSEQ multiplex PCR, while the TCRdb copy is restricted to in-frame clones and leaves out a portion. The sample gives approximately 83,000 clones, 90% to 95% of which show up once; around 2.2% is in the top ten. The sequencing used peripheral blood, collected in the third trimester of pregnancy. The receptor set was obtained from a female donor with multiple sclerosis, enrolled in a pregnancy study. The CDR3 runs from the conserved cysteine through the conserved F or W. A D gene is named only where the DNA matches it firmly. Size is omitted from some rows. Given values are once, few, many or a class for expanded clones.

v_gene,d_gene,abundance,len,j_gene,CDR3aa,CDR3nt
TRBV28,-,-,13,TRBJ2-1,CASSLLGLVEQFF,TGTGCCAGCAGCCTTTTAGGCCTAGTTGAGCAGTTCTTC
TRBV7-2,-,-,14,TRBJ2-7,CASSLGGGTYEQYF,TGTGCCAGCAGCTTAGGCGGAGGTACCTACGAGCAGTACTTC
TRBV4-1,TRBD2,-,17,TRBJ2-3,CASSQELASGRWDTQYF,TGCGCCAGCAGCCAAGAATTGGCTAGCGGGAGGTGGGATACGCAGTATTTT
TRBV7-9,TRBD2,-,19,TRBJ2-2,CASSPPEVPGLDGTGELFF,TGTGCCAGCAGCCCCCCTGAGGTGCCGGGACTAGATGGCACCGGGGAGCTGTTTTTT
TRBV7-2,TRBD2,-,13,TRBJ2-7,CASSFSSGTEQYF,TGTGCCAGCAGCTTTTCTAGCGGGACCGAGCAGTACTTC
TRBV28,TRBD1,-,15,TRBJ2-1,CASSLRGHSYNEQFF,TGTGCCAGCAGTTTAAGGGGGCACTCCTACAATGAGCAGTTCTTC
TRBV6-5,TRBD1,-,16,TRBJ2-3,CASSYRTGVSTDTQYF,TGTGCCAGCAGCTACAGGACAGGGGTGAGCACAGATACGCAGTATTTT
TRBV27,-,once,14,TRBJ1-2,CASSPSGGLSGYTF,TGTGCCAGCAGTCCTTCTGGGGGACTGAGTGGCTACACCTTC
TRBV2,TRBD1,-,17,TRBJ1-4,CASSPGQEVATNEKLFF,TGTGCCAGCAGTCCCGGACAGGAAGTTGCAACTAATGAAAAACTGTTTTTT
TRBV7-6,-,-,15,TRBJ2-7,CASSLAPEGGYEQYF,TGTGCCAGCAGCTTAGCGCCGGAAGGAGGTTACGAGCAGTACTTC
TRBV6-6,-,few,13,TRBJ2-7,CASSWGLAYEQYF,TGTGCCAGCAGTTGGGGGCTCGCCTACGAGCAGTACTTC
TRBV7-9,-,-,16,TRBJ2-2,CASSPGPGVNTGELFF,TGTGCCAGCAGCCCAGGCCCGGGGGTGAACACCGGGGAGCTGTTTTTT
TRBV19,-,few,14,TRBJ1-3,CASRRGLSGNTIYF,TGTGCCAGTAGGAGGGGACTCTCTGGAAACACCATATATTTT
TRBV19,TRBD2,-,16,TRBJ2-7,CASSIGTSGSPYEQYF,TGTGCCAGTAGTATTGGGACTAGCGGGAGTCCCTACGAGCAGTACTTC
TRBV5-4,-,-,18,TRBJ2-5,CASSLLPLGRGFQETQYF,TGTGCCAGCAGCTTGCTTCCTCTGGGCAGGGGCTTCCAAGAGACCCAGTACTTC
TRBV7-2,TRBD1,-,15,TRBJ2-5,CASSSRDRGLETQYF,TGTGCCAGCAGCTCCAGGGACAGGGGGCTGGAGACCCAGTACTTC
TRBV30,-,-,16,TRBJ2-3,CAWIPLGLSLTDTQYF,TGTGCCTGGATACCCCTCGGACTAAGCCTTACAGATACGCAGTATTTT
TRBV27,-,-,14,TRBJ2-3,CASSGTTTTDTQYF,TGTGCCAGCAGTGGAACGACAACCACAGATACGCAGTATTTT
TRBV7-9,-,-,12,TRBJ2-1,CASSLTSIEQFF,TGTGCCAGCAGCTTAACTAGTATTGAGCAGTTCTTC
TRBV10-3,TRBD2,once,16,TRBJ2-1,CAISEWQLAGYNEQFF,TGTGCCATCAGTGAGTGGCAGCTAGCGGGATACAATGAGCAGTTCTTC
TRBV5-6,-,-,15,TRBJ2-2,CASSLGGANTGELFF,TGTGCCAGCAGCTTGGGGGGGGCGAACACCGGGGAGCTGTTTTTT
TRBV7-6,TRBD1,once,15,TRBJ2-1,CASSPTGGAPNEQFF,TGTGCCAGCAGTCCGACAGGGGGCGCCCCGAATGAGCAGTTCTTC
TRBV5-6,-,-,12,TRBJ1-2,CASSDGDYGYTF,TGTGCCAGCAGCGACGGGGACTATGGCTACACCTTC
TRBV5-1,-,-,15,TRBJ2-3,CASSFRGAATDTQYF,TGCGCCAGCAGCTTTCGGGGGGCCGCGACAGATACGCAGTATTTT
TRBV9,-,-,15,TRBJ2-7,CASSVESGYLYEQYF,TGTGCCAGCAGCGTAGAATCCGGGTACCTCTACGAGCAGTACTTC
TRBV6-5,TRBD1,-,13,TRBJ2-7,CASRDRVDYEQYF,TGTGCCAGCAGGGACAGGGTCGACTACGAGCAGTACTTC
TRBV28,TRBD1,-,15,TRBJ1-2,CASSFPRGQNYGYTF,TGTGCCAGCAGTTTCCCCCGGGGACAGAACTATGGCTACACCTTC
TRBV27,-,once,14,TRBJ2-2,CASSSQTNTGELFF,TGTGCCAGCAGTTCCCAGACGAACACCGGGGAGCTGTTTTTT
TRBV4-3,TRBD2,-,15,TRBJ2-1,CASSLGRGSHNEQFF,TGCGCCAGCAGCCTGGGGAGGGGCTCCCACAATGAGCAGTTCTTC
TRBV14,TRBD1,-,14,TRBJ1-1,CATKPQGAHREAFF,TGTGCCACCAAACCTCAGGGGGCGCATCGTGAAGCTTTCTTT
TRBV18,TRBD1,-,15,TRBJ1-1,CASSPMDRVNTEAFF,TGTGCCAGCTCACCAATGGACAGGGTAAACACTGAAGCTTTCTTT
TRBV2,-,-,11,TRBJ1-5,CASSRDQPQHF,TGTGCCAGCTCGAGGGATCAGCCCCAGCATTTT
TRBV9,-,-,14,TRBJ2-5,CASSVRGLRETQYF,TGTGCCAGCAGCGTTCGAGGGTTAAGGGAGACCCAGTACTTC